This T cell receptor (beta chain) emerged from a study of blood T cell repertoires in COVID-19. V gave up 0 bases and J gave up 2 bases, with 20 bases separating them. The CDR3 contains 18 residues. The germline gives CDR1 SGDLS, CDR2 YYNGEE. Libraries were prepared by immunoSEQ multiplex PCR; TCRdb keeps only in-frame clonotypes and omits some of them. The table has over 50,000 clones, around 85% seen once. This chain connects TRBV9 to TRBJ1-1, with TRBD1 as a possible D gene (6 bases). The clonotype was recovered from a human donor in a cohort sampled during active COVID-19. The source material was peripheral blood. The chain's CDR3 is CASSVEHRVPPYNTEAFF. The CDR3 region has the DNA TGTGCCAGCAGCGTAGAGCACAGGGTGCCCCCTTATAACACTGAAGCTTTCTTT.